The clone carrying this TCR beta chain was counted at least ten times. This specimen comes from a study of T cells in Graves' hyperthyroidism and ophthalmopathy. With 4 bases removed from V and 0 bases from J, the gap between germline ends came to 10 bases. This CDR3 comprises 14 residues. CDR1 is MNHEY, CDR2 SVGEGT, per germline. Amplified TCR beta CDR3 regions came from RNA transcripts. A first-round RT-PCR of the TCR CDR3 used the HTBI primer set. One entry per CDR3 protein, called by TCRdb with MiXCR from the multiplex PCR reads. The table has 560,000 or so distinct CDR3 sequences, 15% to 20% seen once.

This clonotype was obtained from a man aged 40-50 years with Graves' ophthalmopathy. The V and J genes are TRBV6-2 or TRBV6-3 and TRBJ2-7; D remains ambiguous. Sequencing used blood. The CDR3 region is CASSLGSFSYEQYF. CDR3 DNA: TGTGCCAGCAGTTTGGGCAGTTTCTCCTACGAGCAGTACTTC.